Each of the 18 T cell receptor beta chains below was sequenced from the same sample in a study of CD8+CD57+ T cells in acquired aplastic anemia. The TCR beta profiling, which covered VDJ combination and CDR3 sequence, was carried out using genomic DNA as the template. From the reads, TCRdb called clonotypes with MiXCR, one entry per CDR3 protein. The sample has 350,000 to 450,000 distinct CDR3 sequences, about two thirds seen once; the top ten hold 3.5% to 4.5%. Material for sequencing was sorted CD4+, CD8+, or CD8+CD57+ T cells (not recorded which) from PBMCs. These TCRs come from a human donor in good health, serving as a control.

The genes are TRBV3-1 and TRBJ1-6; TRBD1 matches at 7 bases. CDR1 and CDR2 (germline): LGHDT, YNNKEL (reference sequence). V shed 5 bases and J 16 bases; nucleotides not matched to a gene: 11. This CDR3 region has 13 residues. This CDR3 reads CASSMTGSLTLHF. CDR3 nucleotides: TGTGCCAGCAGCATGACAGGGAGTCTTACACTCCACTTT.

V is TRBV6-1 and J is TRBJ1-2; TRBD1 is a possible D gene (5 bases). The CDR3 contains 14 residues. The ends were cut back, 9 bases at V and 4 bases at J, with 18 bases in the middle. Germline CDR1 MNHNS, CDR2 SASEGT. As DNA, the CDR3 is TGTGCCAGTACTGACCCGGGGCGCTTCTATGGCTACACCTTC. Translation: CASTDPGRFYGYTF.

Comments on this clonotype: One end of the junction fails to match germline, which may point to a read error. This chain joins TRBV9 and TRBJ2-7, with D hard to call. Germline CDR1 is SGDLS and CDR2 is YYNGEE. This CDR3 contains 13 residues. CDR3 region: CASSPQANDNQQF. CDR3 sequence (DNA): TGTGCCAGCAGCCCCCAGGCCAACGACAATCAGCAGTTC.

The J gene is TRBJ2-7, the V gene TRBV20-1, with unresolved D. The CDR3 has 10 amino acids. Between the trimmed V and J ends, which lost 3 bases and 7 bases, there was a span of 7 bases. Germline CDR1 DFQATT, CDR2 SNEGSKA (reference sequence). CDR3 residues: CSASSGEQYF. Here the CDR3 DNA reads TGCAGTGCTAGTTCGGGTGAGCAGTACTTC.

Concerning this clonotype itself: The CDR3 ends on some other residue instead of the conserved phenylalanine or tryptophan, so this is likely a read error. The genes are TRBV19 and TRBJ1-1; D call uncertain. Germline V CDR1 and CDR2: LNHDA, SQIVND (reference sequence). CDR3 size: 13 residues. The CDR3 protein is CASSTGVLTAAFT. In DNA form, the CDR3 reads TGTGCCAGTAGTACTGGGGTTTTGACTGCAGCTTTCACT.

With regard to this clonotype: The germline gene is not matched at one end of the junction; a read error may be the cause. The J gene is TRBJ1-2, the V gene TRBV10-3; tentative D call: TRBD1 (5 bases). This CDR3 has 15 amino acids. Per the germline V gene, CDR1 is ENHRY and CDR2 is SYGVKD. In DNA form, the CDR3 reads TGTGCCAGCAGTTCAGACAGCCCGATTAACTATGGCTACACCTTC. It encodes CASSSDSPINYGYTF.

About this clonotype itself: One junction end does not reproduce the germline sequence, and a read error may be involved. The rearrangement joins TRBV5-4 to TRBJ1-3; weak D call: TRBD1 (6 bases). Germline values: CDR1 SGHNT, CDR2 YYREEE (reference sequence). The CDR3 is 16 residues long. CDR3 nucleotide sequence: TGTGCCACCAGCTGGCGAGGAGGGGGTTCCGGAAACACCATATATTTT. Translating gives CATSWRGGGSGNTIYF.

A word on this clonotype: Germline and junction disagree at one end, which may indicate a read error. The chain joins TRBV29-1 to TRBJ1-2, with 9 bases identical to TRBD1. From germline, CDR1 is SQVTM and CDR2 ANQGSEA. CDR3 length: 14 residues. CDR3 coding DNA: TGCAGCGCTGAAGGGACAGGGAGTATCTATGGCTACACCTTC. Amino acids: CSAEGTGSIYGYTF. The full variable domain, in which reference TRBV29-1 and TRBJ1-2 provide the parts outside the CDR3, is SAVISQKPSRDICQRGTSLTIQCQVDSQVTMMFWYRQQPGQSLTLIATANQGSEATYESGFVIDKFPISRPNLTFSTLTVSNMSPEDSSIYLCSAEGTGSIYGYTFGSGTRLTVV.

The chain couples TRBV7-9 to TRBJ2-3, with D possibly TRBD1 on 7 matching bases. The V gene's germline CDR1 is SEHNR and CDR2 FQNEAQ (reference sequence). V lost 3 bases, J lost 8 bases, and 24 bases lay in between. CDR3 length: 17 residues. DNA for the CDR3: TGTGCCAGCAGCTTGCGCGGAGGGGGCGGAAAGATCGGTACGCAGTATTTT. Translation: CASSLRGGGGKIGTQYF. The full variable domain, completed using reference TRBV7-9 and TRBJ2-3, is DTGVSQNPRHKITKRGQNVTFRCDPISEHNRLYWYRQTLGQGPEFLTYFQNEAQLEKSRLLSDRFSAERPKGSFSTLEIQRTEQGDSAMYLCASSLRGGGGKIGTQYFGPGTRLTVL.

Regarding this clonotype: At one end, the junction sequence differs from germline, possibly due to a read error. V gene TRBV7-3 combines with J gene TRBJ2-1; weak D call: TRBD2 (8 bases). CDR1 is SGHTA, CDR2 FQGTGA, per germline. The CDR3 contains 15 residues. The CDR3 nucleotides read TGCGCCAGCAGCTCAGATGGCGGGGGGACAGATGAGCAGTTCTTC. Amino acid sequence: CASSSDGGGTDEQFF.

Concerning this clonotype itself: The limits of the CDR3 on the DNA are not certain, so only TCRdb's listed CDR3 is given. This chain uses TRBV7-2 with TRBJ2-3; TRBD1 was called by the table and not checked on the DNA. Germline lookup yields CDR1 SGHTA and CDR2 FQGNSA. The CDR3 is 14 amino acids long, termini counted. CDR3 sequence: CASSFPGVGYTFGF.

To note about this clonotype: This could be a read error, since a much larger clone is one nucleotide away. V and J are TRBV7-3 and TRBJ2-1, with a weak D call TRBD2 (5 bases). Germline V gene sequence: CDR1 SGHTA, CDR2 FQGTGA. CDR3 length equals 15 residues. CDR3 in amino acids: CACSLRENPYNERFF. CDR3 coding DNA: TGTGCCTGCAGCCTCCGGGAAAACCCCTACAATGAGCGGTTCTTC.

V gene TRBV20-1 combines with J gene TRBJ1-6; D is undetermined. V lost 6 bases to trimming and J lost 8 bases, with 20 bases between them. This CDR3 has 15 residues. CDR1 and CDR2 from the germline V gene are DFQATT and SNEGSKA (reference sequence). The CDR3 loop reads CSATKGGMNYSPLHF. The CDR3, as DNA: TGCAGTGCGACAAAGGGCGGCATGAACTATTCACCCCTCCACTTT.

The chain joins TRBV11-2 to TRBJ2-5; 11 nucleotides align to TRBD2. This CDR3 has 20 amino acids. Germline trimming cut 1 base from V and 3 bases from J; bases unmatched to any gene: 16. Germline loops: CDR1 SGHAT, CDR2 FQNNGV. CDR3 nucleotides: TGTGCCAGCAGCTTAGCGACAGGGGTAGCGGGGGGGCTAGGAGAAGAGACCCAGTACTTC. Translating it yields CASSLATGVAGGLGEETQYF.

The rearrangement links TRBV7-9 to TRBJ2-7; TRBD2 is a possible D gene (5 bases). Germline CDR1 is SEHNR and CDR2 is FQNEAQ (reference sequence). This CDR3 spans 13 amino acids. V was trimmed by 5 bases and J by 7 bases, leaving 15 bases between them. The CDR3 nucleotides are TGTGCCAGCAGCGCTTACACCTCGGGGGAGCAGTACGTC. Translation gives CASSAYTSGEQYV.

This clonotype was found many times. The chain combines TRBV29-1 with TRBJ2-1; the match to TRBD1 covers 11 bases. Germline CDR1 SQVTM, CDR2 ANQGSEA. The CDR3 sequence is 14 residues long. V shed 4 bases and J 6 bases; nucleotides not matched to a gene: 5. In DNA form, the CDR3 reads TGCAGCGTTGGGGCCGGGACAGGGGGCAATGAGCAGTTCTTC. Protein: CSVGAGTGGNEQFF.

In DNA form, the CDR3 reads TGTGCCACCTTGCCGCGGGGCCAAGGGAATCAGCCCCAGCATTTT. Its protein is CATLPRGQGNQPQHF. The V call is TRBV6-4, the J call TRBJ1-5, with D tentatively TRBD1 (5 bases). Germline V lookup: CDR1 MRHNA, CDR2 SNTAGT. V lost 10 bases to trimming and J lost 4 bases, with 20 bases between them. There are 15 residues in the CDR3.

This chain joins TRBV7-2 and TRBJ1-5; D is unresolved. Germline lookup yields CDR1 SGHTA and CDR2 FQGNSA. Trimming pared 5 bases from V and 14 bases from J, leaving 25 bases between. The CDR3 loop spans 15 amino acids. CDR3 residues: CASSPARLAEDHEHF. As DNA, the CDR3 is TGTGCCAGCAGCCCCGCTAGGCTAGCGGAGGATCACGAGCATTTT.